These 22 T cell receptor beta chains were all obtained from the same sample, sequenced in a study of T cell changes during pregnancy in multiple sclerosis. Clones were read by immunoSEQ multiplex PCR, and TCRdb kept only the in-frame ones, dropping some. The sample contains approximately 31,000 clones, approximately 94% of which appear only once. The material sequenced was CD4+ T cells from peripheral blood mononuclear cells, taken in the second trimester of pregnancy. These receptors were collected from a female donor with multiple sclerosis, enrolled in a pregnancy study.

The chain links TRBV7-3 to TRBJ1-1, with 11 nucleotides matching TRBD1. Germline V lookup: CDR1 SGHTA, CDR2 FQGTGA. After removal of 5 bases from V and 5 bases from J, the junction contained 4 bases not matched to a gene. This CDR3 region has 14 residues. The CDR3 DNA reads TGTGCCAGCAGCCCGGGACAGGGGGGGACTGAAGCTTTCTTT. It specifies CASSPGQGGTEAFF.

This clone has just one count. The V gene is TRBV18, the J gene TRBJ2-5; 14 nucleotides line up with TRBD2. Germline CDR1 KGHSH, CDR2 LQKENI. V trimming: 5 bases; J trimming: 2 bases; junction bases outside the gene matches: 10. This CDR3 region has 18 residues. CDR3 in amino acids: CASSSTGTSGSYQETQYF. CDR3 in DNA: TGTGCCAGCTCATCAACCGGGACTAGCGGGAGTTATCAAGAGACCCAGTACTTC. Supplemented by reference TRBV18 and TRBJ2-5, the full variable domain reads NAGVMQNPRHLVRRRGQEARLRCSPMKGHSHVYWYRQLPEEGLKFMVYLQKENIIDESGMPKERFSAEFPKEGPSILRIQQVVRGDSAAYFCASSSTGTSGSYQETQYFGPGTRLLVL.

The rearrangement joins TRBV7-2 to TRBJ2-5; 8 positions agree with TRBD2. J lost 3 bases, V lost 4 bases, and 7 bases had no gene match. The CDR3 spans 15 residues. The germline V gene has CDR1 SGHTA and CDR2 FQGNSA. The CDR3 region is CASSSPGTSKETQYF. The CDR3 region has the DNA TGTGCCAGCAGCTCCCCCGGGACTAGTAAAGAGACCCAGTACTTC. The full variable domain, completed using reference TRBV7-2 and TRBJ2-5, is GAGVSQSPSNKVTEKGKDVELRCDPISGHTALYWYRQSLGQGLEFLIYFQGNSAPDKSGLPSDRFSAERTGGSVSTLTIQRTQQEDSAVYLCASSSPGTSKETQYFGPGTRLLVL.

The chain is built from TRBV2 and TRBJ1-4, with TRBD1 matching over 7 bases. Germline values: CDR1 SNHLY, CDR2 FYNNEI. This CDR3 contains 14 residues. Trimming at V came to 7 bases and at J to 1 base, leaving 3 bases not matched to a gene. CDR3 in DNA: TGTGCCAGCACTACAGGGGTAACTAATGAAAAACTGTTTTTT. Protein sequence: CASTTGVTNEKLFF.

V is TRBV18 and J is TRBJ2-3; weak D call: TRBD2 (5 bases). Germline CDR1 KGHSH, CDR2 LQKENI. This CDR3 region has 16 residues. Trimming removed 2 bases from V and 6 bases from J, with 18 bases in between. The CDR3 protein is CASSPKAQRVGDTQYF. CDR3 in DNA: TGTGCCAGCTCACCAAAGGCCCAGAGGGTTGGGGATACGCAGTATTTT.

The chain carries TRBV5-1 and TRBJ1-1; D call uncertain. The CDR3 spans 18 residues. Germline V gene lookup returns CDR1 SGHRS and CDR2 YFSETQ. Trimming pared 4 bases from V and 4 bases from J, leaving 26 bases between. CDR3 sequence reads: CASSPRLRYSEPFTEAFF. The DNA of the CDR3 is TGCGCCAGCAGCCCCAGACTACGATACAGCGAGCCCTTCACTGAAGCTTTCTTT.

This clone was seen only once. This chain links TRBV29-1 with TRBJ2-7; TRBD2 agrees at 12 bases. The CDR3 totals 12 residues. V gave up 6 bases and J gave up 10 bases; unmatched junction bases: 7. CDR1 and CDR2 (germline): SQVTM, ANQGSEA. The CDR3 reads CSVGETSGRQYF. The CDR3 nucleotides read TGCAGCGTAGGAGAGACTAGCGGGAGACAGTACTTC.

In this sample, this clone turned up a few times. J is TRBJ2-3 and V is TRBV11-2, with no clear D. V was pared by 2 bases and J by 0 bases, with 12 bases between. Per the germline V gene, CDR1 is SGHAT and CDR2 is FQNNGV. This CDR3 spans 16 amino acids. The CDR3 spells CASSLRVVVSTDTQYF. In DNA form, the CDR3 reads TGTGCCAGCAGCTTACGAGTCGTTGTGAGCACAGATACGCAGTATTTT.

This chain joins TRBV7-2 and TRBJ1-1, with a weak D call TRBD1 (5 bases). V gave up 5 bases and J gave up 7 bases, with 8 bases separating them. In germline, CDR1 is SGHTA, CDR2 FQGNSA. The CDR3 spans 11 residues. DNA for the CDR3: TGTGCCAGCAGCCAAGACAGTGAAGCTTTCTTT. Protein product: CASSQDSEAFF.

As for this clone: This same CDR3 is encoded by further DNA sequences in the sample. This chain connects TRBV5-1 to TRBJ2-5; 7 bases align to TRBD1. The CDR3 runs 15 residues. CDR1 and CDR2 (germline): SGHRS, YFSETQ. After removal of 0 bases from V and 1 base from J, the junction contained 3 bases not matched to a gene. The CDR3 reads CASSLARTGQETQYF. The DNA of the CDR3 is TGCGCCAGCAGCTTGGCCAGGACAGGCCAAGAGACCCAGTACTTC.

The chain couples TRBV2 to TRBJ2-7, with 9 bases identical to TRBD1. Looked up from germline, CDR1 is SNHLY and CDR2 is FYNNEI. The V gene end was trimmed by 7 bases and the J gene end by 0 bases; junction bases not matched to a gene: 4. This CDR3 region has 14 residues. CDR3 nucleotide sequence: TGTGCCAGCAATCTGGACAGGGGCTCCTACGAGCAGTACTTC. Translated, it gives CASNLDRGSYEQYF.

The chain carries TRBV13 and TRBJ1-3; D call uncertain. From germline, CDR1 is PRHDT and CDR2 FYEKMQ (reference sequence). The CDR3 totals 15 residues. The V gene lost 1 base and the J gene lost 4 bases, with 11 bases spanning the gap. The CDR3 loop reads CASSLEEGGGNTIYF. The CDR3 DNA follows: TGTGCCAGCAGCTTAGAAGAGGGAGGGGGAAACACCATATATTTT.

The chain carries TRBV30 and TRBJ2-5; the D gene is possibly TRBD2 (7 bases). CDR3 size: 14 residues. The germline CDR1 and CDR2 sequences are GTSNPN and SVGIG (reference sequence). V gave up 3 bases and J gave up 3 bases, with 14 bases separating them. The CDR3 nucleotides read TGTGCCTGGAGGTGGGGGGGGGCCGAAGAGACCCAGTACTTC. Translated, it gives CAWRWGGAEETQYF.

The rearrangement links TRBV28 to TRBJ2-7, with 7 positions matching TRBD1. The ends lost 6 bases at V and 1 base at J; junction bases unmatched: 9. The CDR3 length is 15 residues. From germline, CDR1 is MDHEN and CDR2 SYDVKM. CDR3 sequence reads: CASSRQGSRSYEQYF. The CDR3 region has the DNA TGTGCCAGCAGCCGACAGGGTTCGCGGTCCTACGAGCAGTACTTC. Supplemented by reference TRBV28 and TRBJ2-7, the full variable domain reads DVKVTQSSRYLVKRTGEKVFLECVQDMDHENMFWYRQDPGLGLRLIYFSYDVKMKEKGDIPEGYSVSREKKERFSLILESASTNQTSMYLCASSRQGSRSYEQYFGPGTRLTVT.

The chain recombines TRBV15 with TRBJ1-5; unclear D gene. The CDR3 consists of 13 residues. Trimming took 0 bases from V and 5 from J, leaving 5 bases between them. The germline CDR1 and CDR2 sequences are LNHNV and YYDKDF (reference sequence). CDR3 DNA: TGTGCCACCAGCAGAGAGTATTATCAGCCCCAGCATTTT. Protein: CATSREYYQPQHF.

The chain links TRBV5-1 to TRBJ2-2; 8 bases match TRBD1. CDR1 and CDR2 from the germline V gene are SGHRS and YFSETQ. The CDR3 contains 14 residues. The J segment lost 7 bases and the V segment lost 2 bases, leaving 4 bases of the junction unmatched. The CDR3 DNA follows: TGCGCCAGCAGCTTAGCAGGGGGCGGCGGGGAGCTGTTTTTT. Translated: CASSLAGGGGELFF.

The chain combines TRBV28 with TRBJ2-7; D uncertain. V lost 6 bases and J lost 2, with 5 bases in between. This CDR3 has 11 residues. Germline V gene sequence: CDR1 MDHEN, CDR2 SYDVKM. The CDR3 is CASRTPYEQYF. The CDR3 DNA sequence: TGTGCCAGCAGAACTCCCTACGAGCAGTACTTC.

This chain connects TRBV28 to TRBJ2-1, with D maybe TRBD2 (7 bases). Between the trimmed V and J ends, which lost 5 bases and 7 bases, there was a span of 12 bases. CDR3 length equals 13 residues. The germline V gene encodes CDR1 MDHEN and CDR2 SYDVKM. The CDR3 here is CASSRGARNEQFF. The CDR3 DNA sequence: TGTGCCAGCAGTCGGGGGGCTCGGAATGAGCAGTTCTTC.

The genes are TRBV6-1 and TRBJ2-7; 12 bases align to TRBD1. Per the germline V gene, CDR1 is MNHNS and CDR2 is SASEGT. The ends lost 5 bases at V and 3 bases at J; junction bases unmatched: 5. This CDR3 has 15 residues. CDR3 coding DNA: TGTGCCAGCAGTACCGGGACAGGGGGCATCTACGAGCAGTACTTC. Its protein product is CASSTGTGGIYEQYF.

The J gene is TRBJ2-7, the V gene TRBV9; maybe TRBD2 (6 bases). The germline gives CDR1 SGDLS, CDR2 YYNGEE. There are 14 residues in the CDR3. Trimming pared 0 bases from V and 5 bases from J, leaving 12 bases between. The CDR3 DNA is TGTGCCAGCAGCGTAGCCGGGAGAGGCCACGAGCAGTACTTC. Translated, it gives CASSVAGRGHEQYF.

The V and J genes are TRBV7-8 and TRBJ1-1; 8 bases match TRBD1. The V gene end was trimmed by 3 bases and the J gene end by 4 bases; junction bases not matched to a gene: 7. Germline-derived CDR1 and CDR2 are SGHVS and FQNEAQ. This CDR3 is built from 15 residues. CDR3 sequence (DNA): TGTGCCAGCAGCTTTGACAGGGGCGGCGGCACTGAAGCTTTCTTT. Its protein is CASSFDRGGGTEAFF.

V is TRBV2 and J is TRBJ1-5, with TRBD1 matching over 7 bases. Trimming removed 4 bases from V and 6 bases from J; junction bases left unmatched: 9. CDR1 and CDR2 (germline): SNHLY, FYNNEI. The CDR3 covers 15 residues. The CDR3 DNA is TGTGCCAGCAGTGGACAGGGTTCGGAAGGTCAGCCCCAGCATTTT. Its translation is CASSGQGSEGQPQHF. The variable domain in full, completed from reference TRBV2 and TRBJ1-5, reads EPEVTQTPSHQVTQMGQEVILRCVPISNHLYFYWYRQILGQKVEFLVSFYNNEISEKSEIFDDQFSVERPDGSNFTLKIRSTKLEDSAMYFCASSGQGSEGQPQHFGDGTRLSIL.